This T cell receptor beta chain was recorded in a study of shared clonotypes between healthy human individuals. The study, taken as a whole, reports: Donor scarcity curtailed the genetic and exposure-history diversity represented herein.

This table comes from immunoSEQ multiplex PCR, and its TCRdb copy is limited to in-frame clones, with some not included. The sample has 1.5 million to 2.5 million clones, around 96% seen once; the top ten hold 1.2%. The naive CD8 subset, CD45RO-negative cells positively selected for CCR7, excluded terminally differentiated effector memory CD45RA+ cells. About this clone itself: Its matching antigen is unknown.

Trimming stripped 3 bases from V and 0 bases from J, with 11 bases between. Germline V CDR1 and CDR2: MNHEY, SMNVEV (reference sequence). CDR3 length equals 15 residues. V usage is TRBV27 and J usage is TRBJ1-2; D ambiguous. The sequencing input was naive CD8+ T cells sorted from blood. The sequence derives from a young man in good health. The CDR3 sequence is CASSFTPPANYGYTF. The DNA of the CDR3 is TGTGCCAGCAGTTTTACCCCCCCAGCTAACTATGGCTACACCTTC.